This T cell receptor beta chain came from a study of radiation and T cells in renal cell carcinoma. General study results and limits: From baseline, blood top tumor clonotypes peaked at 2 weeks post-radiation.

About this clone itself: What it binds is not known.

Profiling relied on immunoSEQ multiplex PCR, and the TCRdb table lists in-frame clones only, not all of them. This sample has about 78,000 clones; 70% to 90% occur once, and the top ten carry nearly 6%. V was pared by 4 bases and J by 7 bases, with 14 bases between. Germline-derived CDR1 and CDR2 are SGDLS and YYNGEE. The CDR3 is 13 residues long. Time point reported: blood 4 weeks post-SBRT, at nephrectomy. This sample's treatment: 15 Gy SBRT to primary tumor, nephrectomy 4 weeks later. After SBRT, blood was collected at 2 and 4 weeks, plus baseline. The rearrangement links TRBV9 to TRBJ1-1, with unresolved D. The receptor was isolated from a woman aged 65 to 85 with renal cell carcinoma. The material sequenced was blood, taken from a patient whose treatment included radiotherapy and nephrectomy. The CDR3 DNA is TGTGCCAGCAGCACATGGGGAGCGAATGAAGCTTTCTTT. The encoded protein is CASSTWGANEAFF. Variable domain in full (rest from reference TRBV9 and TRBJ1-1): DSGVTQTPKHLITATGQRVTLRCSPRSGDLSVYWYQQSLDQGLQFLIQYYNGEERAKGNILERFSAQQFPDLHSELNLSSLELGDSALYFCASSTWGANEAFFGQGTRLTVV.